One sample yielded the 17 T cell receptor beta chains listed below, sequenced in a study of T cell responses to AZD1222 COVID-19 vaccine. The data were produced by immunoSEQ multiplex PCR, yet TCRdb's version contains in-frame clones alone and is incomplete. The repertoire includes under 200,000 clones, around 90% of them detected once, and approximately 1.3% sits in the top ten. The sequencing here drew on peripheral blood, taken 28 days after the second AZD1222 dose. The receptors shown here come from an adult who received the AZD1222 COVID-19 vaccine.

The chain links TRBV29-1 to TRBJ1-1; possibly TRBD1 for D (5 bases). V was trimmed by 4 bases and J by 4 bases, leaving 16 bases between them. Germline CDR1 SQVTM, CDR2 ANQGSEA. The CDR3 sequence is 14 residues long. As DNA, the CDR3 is TGCAGCGTTGGAGGGACCTTTAGGGGCACTGAAGCTTTCTTT. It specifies CSVGGTFRGTEAFF.

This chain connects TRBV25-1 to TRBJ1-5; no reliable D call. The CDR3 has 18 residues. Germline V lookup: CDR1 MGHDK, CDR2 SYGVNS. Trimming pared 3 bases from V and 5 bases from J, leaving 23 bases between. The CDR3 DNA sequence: TGTGCCAGCAGTGATTCCCGGACGCACCGGGCAACTGATCAGCCCCAGCATTTT. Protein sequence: CASSDSRTHRATDQPQHF.

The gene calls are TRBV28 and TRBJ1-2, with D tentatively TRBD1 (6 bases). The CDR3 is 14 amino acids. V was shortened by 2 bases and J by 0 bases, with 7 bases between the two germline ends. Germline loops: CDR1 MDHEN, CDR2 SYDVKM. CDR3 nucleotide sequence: TGTGCCAGCAGTTTAGGGGGCGCTAACTATGGCTACACCTTC. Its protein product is CASSLGGANYGYTF.

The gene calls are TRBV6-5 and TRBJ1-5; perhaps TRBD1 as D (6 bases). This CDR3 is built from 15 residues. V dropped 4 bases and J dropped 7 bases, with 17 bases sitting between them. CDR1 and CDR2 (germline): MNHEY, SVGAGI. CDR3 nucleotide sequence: TGTGCCAGCAGTTCCCTGACAGGAGGGGACCAGCCCCAGCATTTT. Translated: CASSSLTGGDQPQHF.

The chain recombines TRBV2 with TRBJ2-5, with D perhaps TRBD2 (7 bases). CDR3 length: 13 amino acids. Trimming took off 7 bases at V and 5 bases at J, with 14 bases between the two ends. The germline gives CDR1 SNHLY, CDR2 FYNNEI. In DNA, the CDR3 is TGTGCCAGCATCCGGGGGGCCGGGGAGACCCAGTACTTC. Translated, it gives CASIRGAGETQYF.

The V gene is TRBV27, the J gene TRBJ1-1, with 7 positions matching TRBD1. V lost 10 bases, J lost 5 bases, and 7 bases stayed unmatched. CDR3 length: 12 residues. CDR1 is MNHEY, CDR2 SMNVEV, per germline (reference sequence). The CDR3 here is CATRQGLTEAFF. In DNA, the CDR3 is TGTGCCACCCGACAGGGTCTGACTGAAGCTTTCTTT.

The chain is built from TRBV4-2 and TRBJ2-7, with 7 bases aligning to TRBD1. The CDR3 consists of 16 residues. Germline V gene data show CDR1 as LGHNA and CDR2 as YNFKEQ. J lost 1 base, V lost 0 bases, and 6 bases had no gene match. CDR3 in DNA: TGTGCCAGCAGCCAAGATCGTTACAGGGGTTCCTACGAGCAGTACTTC. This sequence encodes CASSQDRYRGSYEQYF.

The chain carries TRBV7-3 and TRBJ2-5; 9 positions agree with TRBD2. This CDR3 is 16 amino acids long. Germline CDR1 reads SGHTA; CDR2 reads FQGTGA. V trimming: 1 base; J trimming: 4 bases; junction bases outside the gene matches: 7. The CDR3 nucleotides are TGTGCCAGCAGCTTAAGGGCGGGAGGGGGTGGAGAGACCCAGTACTTC. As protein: CASSLRAGGGGETQYF.

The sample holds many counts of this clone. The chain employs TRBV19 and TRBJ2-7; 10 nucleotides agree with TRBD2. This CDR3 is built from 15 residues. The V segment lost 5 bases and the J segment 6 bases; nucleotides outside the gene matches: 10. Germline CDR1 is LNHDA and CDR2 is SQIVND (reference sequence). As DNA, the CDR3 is TGTGCCAGTAGTTCGCTAGCGGGGGCCAGCGCCGAGCAGTACTTC. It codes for CASSSLAGASAEQYF.

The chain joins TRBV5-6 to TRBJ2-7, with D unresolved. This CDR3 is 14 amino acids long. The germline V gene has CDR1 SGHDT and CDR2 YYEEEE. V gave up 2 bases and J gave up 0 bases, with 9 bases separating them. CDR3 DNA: TGTGCCAGCAGCTTACCCTCGAGCTCCTACGAGCAGTACTTC. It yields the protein CASSLPSSSYEQYF.

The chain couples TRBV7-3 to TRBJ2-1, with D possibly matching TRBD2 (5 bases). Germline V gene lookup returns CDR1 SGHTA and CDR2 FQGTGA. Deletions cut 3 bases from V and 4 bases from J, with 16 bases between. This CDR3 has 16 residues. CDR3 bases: TGTGCCAGCAGCTTCGACTACCCAAGACCTTACAATGAGCAGTTCTTC. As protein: CASSFDYPRPYNEQFF.

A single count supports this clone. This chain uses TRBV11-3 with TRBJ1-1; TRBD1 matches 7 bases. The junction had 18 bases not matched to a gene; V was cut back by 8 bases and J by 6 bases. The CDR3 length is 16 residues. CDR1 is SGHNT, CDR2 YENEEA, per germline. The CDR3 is CASVPREGARRSEAFF. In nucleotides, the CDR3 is TGTGCCAGCGTTCCCCGGGAGGGGGCGCGTAGGTCTGAAGCTTTCTTT. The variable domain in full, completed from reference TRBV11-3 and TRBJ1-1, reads EAGVVQSPRYKIIEKKQPVAFWCNPISGHNTLYWYLQNLGQGPELLIRYENEEAVDDSQLPKDRFSAERLKGVDSTLKIQPAELGDSAVYLCASVPREGARRSEAFFGQGTRLTVV.

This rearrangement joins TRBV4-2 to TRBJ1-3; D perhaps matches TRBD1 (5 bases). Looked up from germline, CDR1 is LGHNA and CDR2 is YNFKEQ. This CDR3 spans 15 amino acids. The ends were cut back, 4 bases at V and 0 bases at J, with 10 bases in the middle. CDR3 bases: TGTGCCAGCAGCCGAGACAGAGGCTCTGGAAACACCATATATTTT. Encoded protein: CASSRDRGSGNTIYF.

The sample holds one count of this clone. CDR3 residues: CASSPTGVYEQYF. CDR3 DNA: TGTGCCAGCAGTCCCACCGGGGTTTACGAGCAGTACTTC. The chain carries TRBV12-3 or TRBV12-4 and TRBJ2-7; TRBD2 is a possible D gene (5 bases). The ends were cut back, 5 bases at V and 4 bases at J, with 12 bases in the middle. CDR3 length: 13 amino acids.

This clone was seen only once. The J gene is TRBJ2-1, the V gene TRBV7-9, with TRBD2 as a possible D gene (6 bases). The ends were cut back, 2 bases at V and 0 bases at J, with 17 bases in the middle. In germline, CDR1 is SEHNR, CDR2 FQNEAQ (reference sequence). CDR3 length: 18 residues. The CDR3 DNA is TGTGCCAGCAGCTTATTCGCTCTTGGGGACTTCTCCTACAATGAGCAGTTCTTC. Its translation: CASSLFALGDFSYNEQFF.

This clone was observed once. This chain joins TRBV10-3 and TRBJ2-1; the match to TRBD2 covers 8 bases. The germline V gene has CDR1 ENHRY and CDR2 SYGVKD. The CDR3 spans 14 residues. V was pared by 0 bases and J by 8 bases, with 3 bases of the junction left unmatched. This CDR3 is CAISESREGDEQFF. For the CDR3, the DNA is TGTGCCATCAGTGAGTCCCGGGAGGGCGATGAGCAGTTCTTC.

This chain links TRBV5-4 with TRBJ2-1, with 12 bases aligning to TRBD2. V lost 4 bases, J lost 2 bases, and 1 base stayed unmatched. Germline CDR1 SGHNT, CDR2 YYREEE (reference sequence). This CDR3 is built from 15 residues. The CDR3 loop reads CASSRTSGAYNEQFF. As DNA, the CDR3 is TGTGCCAGCAGCCGGACTAGCGGGGCCTACAATGAGCAGTTCTTC.